This T cell receptor beta chain was documented in a study of shared T cell receptors in the human thymus. The germline V gene has CDR1 SNHLY and CDR2 FYNNEI. The V and J ends lost 0 bases and 6 bases respectively, with 12 bases between them. CDR3 size: 15 residues. Produced via immunoSEQ multiplex PCR; TCRdb's table is partial and in-frame only. Of 500,000 to 550,000 clones in the sample, around 82% were seen once. This same sample was also part of a study on human thymus T cells. Turning to that study: Thymic resections from corrective heart surgery supplied the tissue. Unrelated individuals reportedly shared highly overlapping thymic TCR repertoires.

The sample comprised thymocytes. The TCR was taken from a boy under two years old with a congenital heart defect. The V and J genes are TRBV2 and TRBJ1-5; no clear D. Here the CDR3 DNA reads TGTGCCAGCAGTGAAGCGCCCTGGGAGGGTCAGCCCCAGCATTTT. Protein sequence: CASSEAPWEGQPQHF.